This is a list of T cell receptor beta chains from one sample in a study of cytomegalovirus exposure and HLA in healthy donors. Sequenced by immunoSEQ multiplex PCR; TCRdb stores in-frame clones only, minus some. The top ten hold approximately 6% of the sample, which has 65,000 to 95,000 clones, over 70% seen once. What was sequenced was PBMCs. The receptors were gathered from a male donor in good health and CMV-seropositive. Each CDR3 is given with its conserved first and last residue. D genes are given only for firm matches. Expanded clones get a size class; other rows say once, few or many, or leave the size out.

d_call: .; v_call: TRBV6-6; clone_size: few; j_call: TRBJ1-4; cdr3_nt: TGTGCCAGCAGTCACACATCGGGGGATGAAAAACTGTTTTTT; cdr3_aa: CASSHTSGDEKLFF
d_call: .; v_call: TRBV9; clone_size: .; j_call: TRBJ1-2; cdr3_nt: TGTGCCAGCAGCCCGTGGGGACTGGGCGGCTACACCTTC; cdr3_aa: CASSPWGLGGYTF
d_call: .; v_call: TRBV28; clone_size: .; j_call: TRBJ1-1; cdr3_nt: TGTGCCAGCAGTCTCACTAGGTCGGACACTGAAGCTTTCTTT; cdr3_aa: CASSLTRSDTEAFF
d_call: .; v_call: TRBV4-3; clone_size: .; j_call: TRBJ1-6; cdr3_nt: TGCGCCAGCAGCCAAGCCCAACAGGGATCACCCCTCCACTTT; cdr3_aa: CASSQAQQGSPLHF
d_call: .; v_call: TRBV30; clone_size: .; j_call: TRBJ2-5; cdr3_nt: TGTGCCTGGAGCCTCCAGGGGATACAAGAGACCCAGTACTTC; cdr3_aa: CAWSLQGIQETQYF
d_call: TRBD1; v_call: TRBV5-1; clone_size: .; j_call: TRBJ2-7; cdr3_nt: TGCGCCAGCAGCTTGGGACAGGGGTCCTACGAGCAGTACTTC; cdr3_aa: CASSLGQGSYEQYF
d_call: TRBD2; v_call: TRBV7-2; clone_size: .; j_call: TRBJ2-7; cdr3_nt: TGTGCCAGCAGCTTCTCGAGCGGGGGCCCTATGTCGGCCTACGAGCAGTACTTC; cdr3_aa: CASSFSSGGPMSAYEQYF
d_call: .; v_call: TRBV27; clone_size: .; j_call: TRBJ2-2; cdr3_nt: TGTGCCAGCAGTTTTCAAGGGGGGAACACCGGGGAGCTGTTTTTT; cdr3_aa: CASSFQGGNTGELFF
d_call: .; v_call: TRBV9; clone_size: .; j_call: TRBJ1-6; cdr3_nt: TGTGCCAGCAGCGTAGAAGCGGAGAGCTCCTATAATTCACCCCTCCACTTT; cdr3_aa: CASSVEAESSYNSPLHF
d_call: .; v_call: TRBV7-6; clone_size: .; j_call: TRBJ1-5; cdr3_nt: TGTGCCAGCAGCTTCGGGGATAATCAGCCCCAGCATTTT; cdr3_aa: CASSFGDNQPQHF
d_call: .; v_call: TRBV5-1; clone_size: once; j_call: TRBJ1-6; cdr3_nt: TGCGCCAGCAGCTTGAGGAGTGGAGCTTCACCCCTCCACTTT; cdr3_aa: CASSLRSGASPLHF
d_call: .; v_call: TRBV6-5; clone_size: few; j_call: TRBJ1-1; cdr3_nt: TGTGCCAGCAGTTACTCTGGGGGCGTGAACACTGAAGCTTTCTTT; cdr3_aa: CASSYSGGVNTEAFF
d_call: .; v_call: TRBV7-3; clone_size: few; j_call: TRBJ2-6; cdr3_nt: TGTGCCAGCAGCTTACGCCAGGTCGCTGGGGCCAACGTCCTGACTTTC; cdr3_aa: CASSLRQVAGANVLTF
d_call: TRBD2; v_call: TRBV27; clone_size: .; j_call: TRBJ2-7; cdr3_nt: TGTGCCAGCGGCCCCTTACTAGCGGGAGGGGGCCCCTACGAGCAGTACTTC; cdr3_aa: CASGPLLAGGGPYEQYF
d_call: .; v_call: TRBV5-1; clone_size: .; j_call: TRBJ2-7; cdr3_nt: TGCGCCAGCAGCCTACGACAGGACGAGCAGTACTTC; cdr3_aa: CASSLRQDEQYF
d_call: .; v_call: TRBV10-2; clone_size: .; j_call: TRBJ2-1; cdr3_nt: TGCGCCAGCCGAGGATTGAGCTCCTACAATGAGCAGTTCTTC; cdr3_aa: CASRGLSSYNEQFF
d_call: .; v_call: TRBV6-5; clone_size: .; j_call: TRBJ2-3; cdr3_nt: TGTGCCAGCAGTCGGGGGTTCACAGATACGCAGTATTTT; cdr3_aa: CASSRGFTDTQYF
d_call: TRBD1; v_call: TRBV28; clone_size: .; j_call: TRBJ1-2; cdr3_nt: TGTGCCAGCAGTTTACCTTATGGGACAGATCTTAGTGGCTACACCTTC; cdr3_aa: CASSLPYGTDLSGYTF
d_call: TRBD2; v_call: TRBV6-5; clone_size: .; j_call: TRBJ2-7; cdr3_nt: TGTGCCAGCAGTCTTAGACTAGCGGGAGATTACGAGCAGTACTTC; cdr3_aa: CASSLRLAGDYEQYF
d_call: TRBD1; v_call: TRBV7-8; clone_size: .; j_call: TRBJ2-7; cdr3_nt: TGTGCCAGCAGCTCCTACAGGGGGCGAGGGTACGAGCAGTACTTC; cdr3_aa: CASSSYRGRGYEQYF
d_call: TRBD1; v_call: TRBV4-2; clone_size: .; j_call: TRBJ2-1; cdr3_nt: TGTGCCAGCAGCCAAGTTCCGGGACAGATATACAATGAGCAGTTCTTC; cdr3_aa: CASSQVPGQIYNEQFF
d_call: TRBD1; v_call: TRBV27; clone_size: .; j_call: TRBJ2-7; cdr3_nt: TGTGCCAGCAGTTCCTCGGGACAGCTATACGAGCAGTACTTC; cdr3_aa: CASSSSGQLYEQYF
d_call: .; v_call: TRBV7-6; clone_size: .; j_call: TRBJ2-4; cdr3_nt: TGTGCCAGCAGCTTCACGGGACAATCAGGGGACATTCAGTACTTC; cdr3_aa: CASSFTGQSGDIQYF
d_call: .; v_call: TRBV15; clone_size: once; j_call: TRBJ1-3; cdr3_nt: TGTGCCACCAGCAGCCTAGACAGGAGCTCTGGAAACACCATATATTTT; cdr3_aa: CATSSLDRSSGNTIYF
d_call: .; v_call: TRBV4-2; clone_size: .; j_call: TRBJ2-1; cdr3_nt: TGTGCCAGCAGCCAAGAAAGTAGCTCCTACAATGAGCAGTTCTTC; cdr3_aa: CASSQESSSYNEQFF
d_call: TRBD2; v_call: TRBV27; clone_size: .; j_call: TRBJ2-7; cdr3_nt: TGTGCCAGCAGTTTACTCGCGGGAGTCTCCTACGAGCAGTACTTC; cdr3_aa: CASSLLAGVSYEQYF
d_call: .; v_call: TRBV7-7; clone_size: .; j_call: TRBJ2-5; cdr3_nt: TGTGCCAGCAGCTTTCAAGGTGGAGGAGAGACCCAGTACTTC; cdr3_aa: CASSFQGGGETQYF
d_call: .; v_call: TRBV6-4; clone_size: .; j_call: TRBJ1-1; cdr3_nt: TGTGCCAGCAGTGAGCCCAGATCTGGACTTCAGGCTGGGCCGAACACTGAAGCTTTCTTT; cdr3_aa: CASSEPRSGLQAGPNTEAFF
d_call: TRBD1; v_call: TRBV5-5; clone_size: .; j_call: TRBJ1-5; cdr3_nt: TGTGCCAGCAGCTTCTCCGGGACAGGGGGCAATCAGCCCCAGCATTTT; cdr3_aa: CASSFSGTGGNQPQHF
d_call: .; v_call: TRBV30; clone_size: .; j_call: TRBJ1-5; cdr3_nt: TGTGCCTGGGCAGGAAGCAATCAGCCCCAGCATTTT; cdr3_aa: CAWAGSNQPQHF
d_call: TRBD2; v_call: TRBV4-3; clone_size: .; j_call: TRBJ2-3; cdr3_nt: TGCGCCAGCAGCCAACCGGCGGGGGGCCTAACAGATACGCAGTATTTT; cdr3_aa: CASSQPAGGLTDTQYF